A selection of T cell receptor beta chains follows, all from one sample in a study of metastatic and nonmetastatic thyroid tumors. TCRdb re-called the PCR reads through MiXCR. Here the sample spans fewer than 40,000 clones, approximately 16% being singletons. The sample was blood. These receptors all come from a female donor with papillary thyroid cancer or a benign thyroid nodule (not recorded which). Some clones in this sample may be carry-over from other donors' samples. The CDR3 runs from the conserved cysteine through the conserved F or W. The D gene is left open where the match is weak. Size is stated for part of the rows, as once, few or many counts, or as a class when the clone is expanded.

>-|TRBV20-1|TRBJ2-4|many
TGCAGTGCTAGAGATAGCCAAGGGTTTCACATTCAGTACTTC
CSARDSQGFHIQYF
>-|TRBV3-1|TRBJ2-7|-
TGTGCCAGCAGCCAACGAAGGTCCAGGGAGCAGTACTTC
CASSQRRSREQYF
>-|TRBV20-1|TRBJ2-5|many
TGCAGTGCTAGAGATCTACTAGCAGATCTGGAGACCCAGTACTTC
CSARDLLADLETQYF
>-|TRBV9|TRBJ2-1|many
TGTGCCAGCAGCGTATCTTCTGACAATGAGCAGTTCTTC
CASSVSSDNEQFF
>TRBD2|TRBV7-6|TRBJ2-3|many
TGTGCCAGCAGCCCTAGCGGGAGTAGCACAGATACGCAGTATTTT
CASSPSGSSTDTQYF
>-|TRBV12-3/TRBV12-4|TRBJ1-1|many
TGTGCCAGCAGACGTACAGGGAGGAAGAGCTCTGAAGCTTTCTTT
CASRRTGRKSSEAFF
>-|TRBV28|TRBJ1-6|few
TGTGCCAGCAGTTTGGGTATGAGGAGGAATTCACCACTCCACTTT
CASSLGMRRNSPLHF
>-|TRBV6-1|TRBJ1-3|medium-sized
TGTGCCAGCAGTGAAGGTGGGCTCCCCAGGACCACCATATATTTT
CASSEGGLPRTTIYF
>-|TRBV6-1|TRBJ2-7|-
TGTGCCAGCAGGGGCACTTACCGGGCCTTCGAGCAGTACTTC
CASRGTYRAFEQYF
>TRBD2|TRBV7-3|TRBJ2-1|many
TGTGCCAGCAGATCCGGGACTAGCGGATACAATGAGCAGTTCTTC
CASRSGTSGYNEQFF
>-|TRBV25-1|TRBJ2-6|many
TGTGCCAGCAGTGCACCGGGATATAGCTCTGGGGCCAACGTCCTGACTTTC
CASSAPGYSSGANVLTF
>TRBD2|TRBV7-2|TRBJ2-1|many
TGTGCCAGCAGCTCGGGACTAGCGGGAGGAAATGAGCAGTTCTTC
CASSSGLAGGNEQFF
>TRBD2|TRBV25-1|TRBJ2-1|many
TGTGCCAGCAGTGACGGTCTAGCGGGAGCAATCCGCTACAATGAGCAGTTCTTC
CASSDGLAGAIRYNEQFF
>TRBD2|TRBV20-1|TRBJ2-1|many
TGCAGTGCTAGGCCCCCTAGCGGGAGAAGGAATGAGCAGTTCTTC
CSARPPSGRRNEQFF
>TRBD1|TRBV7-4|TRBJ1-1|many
TGTGCCAGCAGCTTAGCGAATCCCTTGGACAGGGCCCCTGAAGCTTTCTTT
CASSLANPLDRAPEAFF
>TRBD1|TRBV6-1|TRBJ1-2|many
TGTGCCAGCAGGTACACTTTGGACAGGGAGGTGTGTGGCTACACCTTC
CASRYTLDREVCGYTF
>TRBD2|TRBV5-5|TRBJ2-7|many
TGTGCCAGCAGCTTGGGGGGTAGCGGGACCCATTACGAGCAGTACTTC
CASSLGGSGTHYEQYF
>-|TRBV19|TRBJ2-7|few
TGTGCCAGTCGCAGACCTAGCTGGAACAACGAGCAGTACTTC
CASRRPSWNNEQYF
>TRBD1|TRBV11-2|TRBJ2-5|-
TGTGCCAGCAGCAGAGGACAGGGGCGGCAAGAGACCCAGTACTTC
CASSRGQGRQETQYF
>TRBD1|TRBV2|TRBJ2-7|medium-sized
TGTGCCAGCAGGAGGGGGACAGGGCAATACGAGCAGTACTTC
CASRRGTGQYEQYF
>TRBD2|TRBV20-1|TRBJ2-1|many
TGCAGTGCTAGACCACTACGGTCACTAGCGGGAGTCGCCTACAATGAGCAGTTCTTC
CSARPLRSLAGVAYNEQFF
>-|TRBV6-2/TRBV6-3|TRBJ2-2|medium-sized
TGTGCCAGCAGACTTGGTTATCGGGACACCGGGGAGCTGTTTTTT
CASRLGYRDTGELFF
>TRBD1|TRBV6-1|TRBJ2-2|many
TGTGCCAGCAGGACAGGGACCGGGGAGCTGTTTTTT
CASRTGTGELFF
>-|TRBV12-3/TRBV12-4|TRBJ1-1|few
TGTGCCAGCAGTTCCTTGGGCACCTCTGTCACTGAAGCTTTCTTT
CASSSLGTSVTEAFF
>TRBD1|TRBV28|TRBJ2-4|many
TGTGCCAGCAGTCAAAGAGGGACAGGGGGGCAAGAGGTAAAGTACTTC
CASSQRGTGGQEVKYF
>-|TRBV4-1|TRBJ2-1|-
TGCGCCAGCAGCCAAGGTGGGCTAGCTGCTAATGAGCAGTTCTTC
CASSQGGLAANEQFF
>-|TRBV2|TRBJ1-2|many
TGTGCCAGCAATGATGCAGGGAACTATGGCTACACCTTC
CASNDAGNYGYTF
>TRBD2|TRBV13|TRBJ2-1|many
TGTGCCAGCAGCTTCTGGGGGAGCGGGAGCTCCTACAATGAGCAGTTCTTC
CASSFWGSGSSYNEQFF
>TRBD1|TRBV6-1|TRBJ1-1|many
TGTGCCAGCACCCCTCACAGGACAGGGGCCACTGAAGCTTTCTTT
CASTPHRTGATEAFF
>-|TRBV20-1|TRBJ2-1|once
TGCATTGCCCGAGAAAGTGGGTTCTATGAGCAGTCCTTC
CIARESGFYEQSF
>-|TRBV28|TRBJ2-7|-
TGTGCCAGTCATACATGGATCTACGAGCAGTACTTC
CASHTWIYEQYF
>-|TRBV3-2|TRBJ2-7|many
TGTGCCAGCAGCCAGGGGGCAGGGTCCCCCTACGAGCAGTACTTC
CASSQGAGSPYEQYF
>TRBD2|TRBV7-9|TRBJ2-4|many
TGTGCCAGCAGCCACCATGGATCGGGAGGGCCCTCAATAGCCAAAAACATTCAGTACTTC
CASSHHGSGGPSIAKNIQYF
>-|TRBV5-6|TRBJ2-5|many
TGTGCCAGCCTCCGGGACGGCTCTAAGGACCTCCAGTACTTC
CASLRDGSKDLQYF
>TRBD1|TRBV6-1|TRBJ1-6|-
TGTGCCAGCACTGAATACCCTGAGGGGGCATATAATTCACCCCTCCACTTT
CASTEYPEGAYNSPLHF
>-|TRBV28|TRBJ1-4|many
TGTGCCAGCAGGGGAGACGGGTCGGAAAAACTGTTTTTT
CASRGDGSEKLFF
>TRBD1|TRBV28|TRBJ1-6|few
TGTGCCAGCAGTATGGACAGGGGCGCTTCACCCCTCCACTTT
CASSMDRGASPLHF
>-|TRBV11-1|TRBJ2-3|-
TGTACCAGCAGCTTAGGGCTAGAGGGAGGAAGAGATACGCAGTATTTT
CTSSLGLEGGRDTQYF
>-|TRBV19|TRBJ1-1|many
TGTGCCAGTAGTATACAGGAGGCCACTGAAGCTTTCTTT
CASSIQEATEAFF
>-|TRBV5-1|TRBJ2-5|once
TGCGCCAGCAGCTTCTCCTCCGGACAGTCCCGAGAGACCCAGTACTTC
CASSFSSGQSRETQYF
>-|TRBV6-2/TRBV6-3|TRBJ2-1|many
TGTGCCAGCCGCGAGCTAGGGAGCCATGAGCAGTTCTTC
CASRELGSHEQFF
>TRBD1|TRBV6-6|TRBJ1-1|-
TGTGCCAGCAGTTACTCGATCCAGGGGGGCTCTGAAGCTTTCTTT
CASSYSIQGGSEAFF